These T cell receptor beta chains were read from a single sample in a study of blood T cells in healthy people across ages. One entry per CDR3 protein results from TCRdb running MiXCR on the 5' RACE reads. The sample gives about 650,000 distinct CDR3 sequences, about 34% of which show up once; 15% is in the top ten. Source material: blood. Receptors originate from a woman of 80 years or more in good health. The conserved cysteine and the conserved F or W are not part of the CDR3 here. Fields, in order: J gene, clone size, V gene, D gene, CDR3 protein. D genes are given only for firm matches. Clone size is shown for a subset of rows, as once, few, many or a class of expanded clone.

j_gene: TRBJ2-4
abundance: many
v_gene: TRBV20-1
d_gene: .
CDR3aa: SARGDGLGGSLAKNIQY

j_gene: TRBJ1-5
abundance: few
v_gene: TRBV11-1
d_gene: .
CDR3aa: ASSQDGSRPQH

j_gene: TRBJ2-5
abundance: .
v_gene: TRBV12-3/TRBV12-4
d_gene: .
CDR3aa: ASSFRVGIYNEQY

j_gene: TRBJ1-2
abundance: .
v_gene: TRBV25-1
d_gene: .
CDR3aa: ASSDGGGYT

j_gene: TRBJ2-1
abundance: .
v_gene: TRBV5-1
d_gene: TRBD1
CDR3aa: ASSSSTGTGTHEQF

j_gene: TRBJ1-1
abundance: many
v_gene: TRBV5-1
d_gene: .
CDR3aa: ASSLTESLNTEAF

j_gene: TRBJ2-6
abundance: many
v_gene: TRBV6-2/TRBV6-3
d_gene: .
CDR3aa: ATLSGTLGSGANVLT

j_gene: TRBJ1-1
abundance: few
v_gene: TRBV19
d_gene: TRBD1
CDR3aa: ASSQDRKTEAF

j_gene: TRBJ1-4
abundance: few
v_gene: TRBV2
d_gene: .
CDR3aa: ASNFAAGTNEKLF

j_gene: TRBJ1-1
abundance: .
v_gene: TRBV10-3
d_gene: TRBD1
CDR3aa: AISSGQGRITEAF

j_gene: TRBJ2-5
abundance: many
v_gene: TRBV27
d_gene: .
CDR3aa: ASSRSTGKETQY

j_gene: TRBJ2-1
abundance: .
v_gene: TRBV30
d_gene: TRBD2
CDR3aa: ALTGTSDAYNEQF

j_gene: TRBJ1-6
abundance: many
v_gene: TRBV20-1
d_gene: .
CDR3aa: SAFRRNSPLH

j_gene: TRBJ2-1
abundance: many
v_gene: TRBV3-1
d_gene: TRBD2
CDR3aa: ASSRILTGTTNEQF

j_gene: TRBJ2-5
abundance: many
v_gene: TRBV20-1
d_gene: TRBD2
CDR3aa: SAYPGTSGGELQETQY

j_gene: TRBJ1-1
abundance: few
v_gene: TRBV5-1
d_gene: .
CDR3aa: ASSSWGANTEAF

j_gene: TRBJ1-2
abundance: few
v_gene: TRBV7-9
d_gene: .
CDR3aa: ASSSQTGGGGGPNYGYT

j_gene: TRBJ2-1
abundance: many
v_gene: TRBV12-3/TRBV12-4
d_gene: TRBD2
CDR3aa: ASSLLAGGEIYNEQF

j_gene: .
abundance: .
v_gene: TRBV27
d_gene: .
CDR3aa: ASLAAPYNEQY

j_gene: TRBJ2-1
abundance: .
v_gene: TRBV20-1
d_gene: TRBD2
CDR3aa: SAGGDAGGYNEQF

j_gene: TRBJ2-2
abundance: .
v_gene: TRBV15
d_gene: TRBD1
CDR3aa: ATSFGTGGTGELF

j_gene: TRBJ2-7
abundance: many
v_gene: TRBV5-1
d_gene: TRBD1
CDR3aa: ASSPTGQGAGEQY

j_gene: TRBJ2-7
abundance: .
v_gene: TRBV5-1
d_gene: TRBD1
CDR3aa: ASSLEMGQGGSYEQY

j_gene: TRBJ1-2
abundance: many
v_gene: TRBV3-1
d_gene: TRBD1
CDR3aa: ASSRTGGSNYGYT

j_gene: TRBJ2-1
abundance: many
v_gene: TRBV9
d_gene: .
CDR3aa: ASSSTPGYNEQF

j_gene: TRBJ2-1
abundance: many
v_gene: TRBV10-3
d_gene: .
CDR3aa: AISESVPFGYNEQF

j_gene: TRBJ1-1
abundance: .
v_gene: TRBV29-1
d_gene: .
CDR3aa: SVESLRQDLEAF

j_gene: TRBJ2-1
abundance: .
v_gene: TRBV5-1
d_gene: TRBD2
CDR3aa: ASSLEPSGRGYEQF

j_gene: TRBJ2-3
abundance: .
v_gene: TRBV27
d_gene: .
CDR3aa: ASNNLSDSLTDTQY

j_gene: TRBJ2-1
abundance: many
v_gene: TRBV29-1
d_gene: .
CDR3aa: SAARDSFEQF

j_gene: TRBJ2-3
abundance: many
v_gene: TRBV20-1
d_gene: .
CDR3aa: SARETRDHLGQY

j_gene: TRBJ2-1
abundance: .
v_gene: TRBV9
d_gene: TRBD2
CDR3aa: ASSVSGGGYNEQF

j_gene: TRBJ1-5
abundance: .
v_gene: TRBV25-1
d_gene: .
CDR3aa: AGRLTGLRVGNQPQH

j_gene: TRBJ1-2
abundance: once
v_gene: TRBV20-1
d_gene: .
CDR3aa: SAHSGFNYGYT

j_gene: TRBJ2-7
abundance: many
v_gene: TRBV15
d_gene: .
CDR3aa: ATSKERGRAREQY

j_gene: TRBJ2-1
abundance: .
v_gene: TRBV12-3/TRBV12-4
d_gene: TRBD2
CDR3aa: ASSDSGTQQF

j_gene: TRBJ2-7
abundance: many
v_gene: TRBV7-6
d_gene: TRBD1
CDR3aa: ASSLGGTGVSREQY

j_gene: TRBJ1-5
abundance: many
v_gene: TRBV4-1
d_gene: .
CDR3aa: ASRRLSIGGSNQPQH

j_gene: TRBJ2-5
abundance: many
v_gene: TRBV25-1
d_gene: TRBD1
CDR3aa: ASSEKGRQGQETQY

j_gene: TRBJ1-5
abundance: many
v_gene: TRBV6-1
d_gene: TRBD1
CDR3aa: ASGKQGATQPQH

j_gene: TRBJ1-1
abundance: .
v_gene: TRBV5-1
d_gene: .
CDR3aa: ASSLGRVEMNTEAF

j_gene: TRBJ1-2
abundance: many
v_gene: TRBV9
d_gene: TRBD1
CDR3aa: ASSDQTGDFTGGYT